This T cell receptor beta chain was sequenced in a study of technical replicates of blood from four donors. Data came from immunoSEQ multiplex PCR; TCRdb stores just in-frame clones and leaves some out. The sample has 60,000 to 90,000 clones; around 97% are singletons. The CDR3 sequence is 12 residues long. Germline V gene sequence: CDR1 LGHNT, CDR2 FRNRAP. V dropped 8 bases and J dropped 3 bases, with 11 bases sitting between them. The specimen was T cells isolated from PBMCs. This TCR came from a human donor in good health. This chain joins TRBV12-5 and TRBJ2-7; tentatively, D is TRBD1 (6 bases). The CDR3 spells CASLKGDYEQYF. The CDR3 nucleotides are TGTGCTAGTCTTAAGGGGGACTACGAGCAGTACTTC.